The 11 T cell receptor beta chains presented below share a single source sample, sequenced in a study of multiple sclerosis patients with progressive multifocal leukoencephalopathy. Clones were sequenced by immunoSEQ multiplex PCR, and TCRdb holds only the in-frame ones, with some missing. The sample records tens of thousands of clones, 70% to 90% being singletons. Time point: before natalizumab initiation. The sample taken for sequencing was PBMCs. These receptors were taken from a human donor with multiple sclerosis.

The CDR3 loop reads CASATGGWQPQHF. For the CDR3, the DNA is TGTGCCAGCGCCACAGGGGGCTGGCAGCCCCAGCATTTT. The genes are TRBV6-6 and TRBJ1-5; 9 bases align to TRBD1. The CDR3 is made up of 13 amino acids. Germline assignment: CDR1 MNHNY and CDR2 SVGAGI (reference sequence). V trimming: 8 bases; J trimming: 7 bases; junction bases outside the gene matches: 6.

This chain links TRBV19 with TRBJ1-1; D is undetermined. The V end was cut by 5 bases, the J end by 0 bases, with 10 bases between. Germline V gene data show CDR1 as LNHDA and CDR2 as SQIVND (reference sequence). This CDR3 spans 14 amino acids. In nucleotides, the CDR3 is TGTGCCAGTAGTTGGGCGGGAGTGAACACTGAAGCTTTCTTT. It codes for CASSWAGVNTEAFF.

J is TRBJ2-1 and V is TRBV14, with TRBD2 matching 8 bases. The J segment lost 2 bases and the V segment lost 2 bases, leaving 2 bases of the junction unmatched. CDR3 size: 15 residues. Germline loops: CDR1 SGHDN, CDR2 FVKESK. The DNA of the CDR3 is TGTGCCAGCAGCCAACCGGGACTAGCCTACAATGAGCAGTTCTTC. This codes for CASSQPGLAYNEQFF.

The gene calls are TRBV29-1 and TRBJ2-3, with no clear D. The CDR3 is 10 amino acids. CDR1 is SQVTM, CDR2 ANQGSEA, per germline. Deletions cut 8 bases from V and 1 base from J, with 4 bases between. CDR3 in amino acids: CSTRTDTQYF. Written as DNA, the CDR3 is TGCAGCACTCGCACAGATACGCAGTATTTT.

The V gene is TRBV10-2, the J gene TRBJ2-3, with 7 nucleotides matching TRBD1. CDR1 is WSHSY and CDR2 is SAAADI in the germline V gene. This CDR3 has 17 residues. The ends lost 2 bases at V and 0 bases at J; junction bases unmatched: 8. The CDR3 loop is CASSEPETGYSTDTQYF. CDR3 coding DNA: TGCGCCAGCAGTGAGCCCGAGACAGGGTATAGCACAGATACGCAGTATTTT.

V and J are TRBV9 and TRBJ2-2; 7 bases line up with TRBD1. Germline V gene lookup returns CDR1 SGDLS and CDR2 YYNGEE. The CDR3 extends over 17 amino acids. With 0 bases clipped from V and 0 bases from J, the junction kept 5 bases outside the gene matches. Written as DNA, the CDR3 is TGTGCCAGCAGCGTAGCCAGGGGACAGTCGAACACCGGGGAGCTGTTTTTT. Amino acids: CASSVARGQSNTGELFF.

The gene calls are TRBV7-3 and TRBJ2-3; 12 nucleotides agree with TRBD2. With V trimmed by 4 bases and J by 7 bases, 9 bases remained unmatched. CDR1 is SGHTA, CDR2 FQGTGA, per germline. The CDR3 is 16 residues long. CDR3 nucleotide sequence: TGTGCCAGCAGCTGGGGACTAGCGGGTGACATAAATACGCAGTATTTT. It codes for CASSWGLAGDINTQYF.

Points on this clone: This CDR3 is also generated by other DNA sequences in the sample. V gene TRBV14 combines with J gene TRBJ1-1, with D maybe TRBD1 (5 bases). The V end was cut by 2 bases, the J end by 6 bases, with 16 bases between. Germline CDR1 reads SGHDN; CDR2 reads FVKESK. The CDR3 sequence is 15 residues long. In DNA form, the CDR3 reads TGTGCCAGCAGCCAATGGACGGGGGGGATGGCTGAAGCTTTCTTT. This gives the protein CASSQWTGGMAEAFF.

The J gene is TRBJ2-7, the V gene TRBV6-5; 9 bases match TRBD1. Germline V gene lookup returns CDR1 MNHEY and CDR2 SVGAGI. V dropped 2 bases and J dropped 3; count of bases not matched to a gene: 5. The CDR3 totals 15 residues. The CDR3 coding sequence is TGTGCCAGCAGTTACGGGACAGGGAGGGTCTACGAGCAGTACTTC. The encoded protein is CASSYGTGRVYEQYF.

V and J are TRBV5-8 and TRBJ2-1; 7 positions agree with TRBD2. V trimming: 4 bases; J trimming: 2 bases; junction bases outside the gene matches: 6. The CDR3 totals 15 residues. The germline V gene has CDR1 SGHTS and CDR2 YDEGEE. CDR3 bases: TGTGCCAGCAGCGCCCGGGGGGACCCCTACAATGAGCAGTTCTTC. Encoded protein: CASSARGDPYNEQFF.

The V and J genes are TRBV18 and TRBJ2-2; unclear D gene. The CDR3 runs 12 residues. Germline CDR1 reads KGHSH; CDR2 reads LQKENI. V shed 4 bases and J shed 3 bases, with 3 bases lying between them. CDR3 DNA sequence: TGTGCCAGCTCACATTACACCGGGGAGCTGTTTTTT. This sequence encodes CASSHYTGELFF.